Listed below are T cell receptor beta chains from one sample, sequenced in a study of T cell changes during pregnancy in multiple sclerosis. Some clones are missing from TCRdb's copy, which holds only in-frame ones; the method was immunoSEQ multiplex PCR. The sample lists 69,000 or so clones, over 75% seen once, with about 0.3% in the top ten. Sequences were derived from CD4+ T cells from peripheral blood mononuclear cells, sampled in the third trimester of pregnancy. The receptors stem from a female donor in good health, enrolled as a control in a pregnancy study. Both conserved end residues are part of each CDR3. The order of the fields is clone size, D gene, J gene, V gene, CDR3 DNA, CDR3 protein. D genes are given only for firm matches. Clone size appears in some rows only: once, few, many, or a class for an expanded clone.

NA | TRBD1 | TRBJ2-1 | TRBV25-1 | TGTGCCAGCAGTGAATCGGGGACAGGGAAATCCTACAATGAGCAGTTCTTC | CASSESGTGKSYNEQFF
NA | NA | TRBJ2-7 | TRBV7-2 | TGTGCCAGCAGCTTAGAGTTTCCCCTAACCTACGAGCAGTACTTC | CASSLEFPLTYEQYF
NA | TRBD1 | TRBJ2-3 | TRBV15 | TGTGCCACCAGCAGAGATCGCCACAGGGGGGGCACAGATACGCAGTATTTT | CATSRDRHRGGTDTQYF
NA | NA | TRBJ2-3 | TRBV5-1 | TGCGCCAGCAGACTAAAGAGGGCTACCTCCACAGATACGCAGTATTTT | CASRLKRATSTDTQYF
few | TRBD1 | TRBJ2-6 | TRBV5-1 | TGCGCCAGCAGCTGGACAGGGGGCGGTGGGGCCAACGTCCTGACTTTC | CASSWTGGGGANVLTF
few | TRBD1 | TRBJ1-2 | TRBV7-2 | TGTGCCAGCAGCCCCGGACAGGGGGCATACTATGGCTACACCTTC | CASSPGQGAYYGYTF
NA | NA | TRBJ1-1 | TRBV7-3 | TGTGCCAGCAGCTTAACAGCGAACACTGAAGCTTTCTTT | CASSLTANTEAFF
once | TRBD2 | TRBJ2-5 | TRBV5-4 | TGTGCCAGCAGAAAAGCGGGGGGAGAGACCCAGTACTTC | CASRKAGGETQYF
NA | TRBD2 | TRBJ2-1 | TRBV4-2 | TGTGCCAGCAGCACCCTACTAGCGGGGGCCGACAATGAGCAGTTCTTC | CASSTLLAGADNEQFF
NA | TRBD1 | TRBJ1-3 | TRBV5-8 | TGTGCCAGCAGCACGGGGGACAGGAGCTCTGGAAACACCATATATTTT | CASSTGDRSSGNTIYF
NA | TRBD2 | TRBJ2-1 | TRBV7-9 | TGTGCCAGCAGCTGGCGGGGGGGAGAAGTAGATGAGCAGTTCTTC | CASSWRGGEVDEQFF
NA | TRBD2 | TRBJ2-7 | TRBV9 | TGTGCCAGCAGCGTGGGGCAAGGACTAGCGGGGGGGCGAGAGCAGTACTTC | CASSVGQGLAGGREQYF
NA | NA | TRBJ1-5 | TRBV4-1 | TGCGCCAGCAGCCAGCCGTCGGGGGGTGGCAATCAGCCCCAGCATTTT | CASSQPSGGGNQPQHF
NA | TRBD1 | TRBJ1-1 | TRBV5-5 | TGTGCCAGCAGCCCTCGGGACAGCCTCCGAGGAGCTTTCTTT | CASSPRDSLRGAFF
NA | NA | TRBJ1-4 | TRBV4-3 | TGCGCCAGCAGCCAGTCGGGAACTCATCGAAGTGAAAAACTGTTTTTT | CASSQSGTHRSEKLFF
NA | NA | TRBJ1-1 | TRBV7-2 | TGTGCCAGCAGCTTAAGGCACCGCGGGGGGGACACTGAAGCTTTCTTT | CASSLRHRGGDTEAFF
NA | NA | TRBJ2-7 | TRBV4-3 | TGCGCCAGCAGCGGGAGGGCGGGGGCCTCCTACGAGCAGTACTTC | CASSGRAGASYEQYF
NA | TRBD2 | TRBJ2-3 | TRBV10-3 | TGTGCCATCAGCAATAGCGGGGACGACACAGATACGCAGTATTTT | CAISNSGDDTDTQYF
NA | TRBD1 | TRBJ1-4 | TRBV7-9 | TGTGCCAGCAGCTTAGGTGACAGGGGACTTAATGAAAAACTGTTTTTT | CASSLGDRGLNEKLFF
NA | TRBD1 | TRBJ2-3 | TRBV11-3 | TGTGCCAGCAGCCCAGGGGGTGATACGCAGTATTTT | CASSPGGDTQYF
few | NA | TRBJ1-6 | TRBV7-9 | TGTGCCAGCAGCTTAGTTGGGGCCAACGAGGCCTATAATTCACCCCTCCACTTT | CASSLVGANEAYNSPLHF
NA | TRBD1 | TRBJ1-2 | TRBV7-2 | TGTGCCAGCAGCTTAGCGCCAGGGGGTAACTATGGCTACACCTTC | CASSLAPGGNYGYTF
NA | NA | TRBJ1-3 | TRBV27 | TGTGCCAGCAGTTCTTTGACACCCGGAAACACCATATATTTT | CASSSLTPGNTIYF
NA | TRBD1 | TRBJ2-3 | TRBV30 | TGTGCCTGGAGTGGGGACAGGGGAACAACGCAGTATTTT | CAWSGDRGTTQYF
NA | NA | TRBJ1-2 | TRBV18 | TGTGCCAGCACCCAGGAGGCGCACAGGGTCTATGGCTACACCTTC | CASTQEAHRVYGYTF
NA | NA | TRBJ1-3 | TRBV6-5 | TGTGCCAGCACCAGACAGGCAGGCTCTGGAAACACCATATATTTT | CASTRQAGSGNTIYF
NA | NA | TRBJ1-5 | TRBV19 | TGTGCCAGTAGTATATCAGGACAGCCTAGCAATCAGCCCCAGCATTTT | CASSISGQPSNQPQHF
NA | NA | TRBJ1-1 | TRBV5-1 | TGCGCCAGCAGCTTGGCCGGAGTTAAGAACACTGAAGCTTTCTTT | CASSLAGVKNTEAFF
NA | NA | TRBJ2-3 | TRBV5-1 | TGCGCCACCAGGACAGCCCCAACCTCCACAGATACGCAGTATTTT | CATRTAPTSTDTQYF
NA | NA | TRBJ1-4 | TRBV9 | TGTGCCAGCAGCGTTAGAGGGGGGGAGAATGAAAAACTGTTTTTT | CASSVRGGENEKLFF
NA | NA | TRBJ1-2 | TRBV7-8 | TGTGCCAGCAGCCAGACAGCCCTCTCCGGCTACACCTTC | CASSQTALSGYTF
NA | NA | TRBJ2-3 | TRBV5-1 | TGCGCCAGCAGCCCAAACCAGGGGGGTCCAGATACGCAGTATTTT | CASSPNQGGPDTQYF
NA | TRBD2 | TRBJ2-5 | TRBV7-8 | TGTGCCAGCAGCTTAGGCCGCGGGACTAGCGGGGGCCTGCCACGAGAGACCCAGTACTTC | CASSLGRGTSGGLPRETQYF
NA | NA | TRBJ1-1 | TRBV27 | TGTGCCAGCAGTCCCGGGTCTCCCCTGGGCACTGAAGCTTTCTTT | CASSPGSPLGTEAFF
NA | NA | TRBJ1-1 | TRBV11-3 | TGTGCCAGCAGCCCGGACAGTAACACTGAAGCTTTCTTT | CASSPDSNTEAFF
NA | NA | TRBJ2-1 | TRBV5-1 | TGCGCCAGCAGCTTGGGGGGGGAAGCCTACAATGAGCAGTTCTTC | CASSLGGEAYNEQFF
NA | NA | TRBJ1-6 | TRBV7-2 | TGTGCCAGCAGCCCCACCGTTGGACAGTTCCTCCACTTT | CASSPTVGQFLHF